What follows are 31 T cell receptor beta chains derived from one specimen sequenced in a study of shared clonotypes between healthy human individuals. Clones were read by immunoSEQ multiplex PCR, and TCRdb kept only the in-frame ones, dropping some. The sample consists of over 2 million clones, about 95% of them appearing once. The sample was naive CD4+ T cells sorted from blood. Subset here: CD45RA+ positively selected. The receptors stem from a young man in good health.

V is TRBV6-1 and J is TRBJ1-2, with D hard to call. The CDR3 spans 15 residues. Germline values: CDR1 MNHNS, CDR2 SASEGT. The V end lost 3 bases, the J end lost 1 base, and 12 bases lay between the germline ends. This CDR3 reads CASSEFRGFNYGYTF. As DNA, the CDR3 is TGTGCCAGCAGTGAGTTTCGCGGCTTTAACTATGGCTACACCTTC.

The V gene is TRBV7-2, the J gene TRBJ2-1; 8 bases align to TRBD2. Germline V gives CDR1 SGHTA, CDR2 FQGNSA. V shed 5 bases and J 8 bases; nucleotides not matched to a gene: 5. The CDR3 has 13 amino acids. The CDR3 spells CASSAAGGHEQFF. CDR3 coding DNA: TGTGCCAGCAGCGCCGCGGGAGGTCATGAGCAGTTCTTC.

The chain employs TRBV4-1 and TRBJ2-5; D gene ambiguous. This CDR3 comprises 13 residues. Germline CDR1 is MGHRA and CDR2 is YSYEKL. Trimming stripped 2 bases from V and 5 bases from J, with 9 bases between. The DNA for the CDR3 is TGCGCCAGCAGCCAACAGGTCCCGGAGACCCAGTACTTC. Translating gives CASSQQVPETQYF.

J is TRBJ2-7 and V is TRBV6-5; D may be TRBD1 or TRBD2 (6 bases each). V was trimmed by 5 bases and J by 4 bases, leaving 15 bases between them. Germline V gene lookup returns CDR1 MNHEY and CDR2 SVGAGI. The CDR3 is 14 residues long. DNA for the CDR3: TGTGCCAGCAGTCAAGGGGGGTCCCCGTACGAGCAGTACTTC. Translated, it gives CASSQGGSPYEQYF.

The rearrangement joins TRBV18 to TRBJ2-2; D is possibly TRBD1 (5 bases). The CDR3 spans 14 residues. Germline CDR1 is KGHSH and CDR2 is LQKENI. Trimming removed 4 bases at V and 7 bases at J, with 13 bases between. For the CDR3, the DNA is TGTGCCAGCTCACACACAGGTGGCGGCGGGGAGCTGTTTTTT. Its protein is CASSHTGGGGELFF.

The chain has TRBV20-1 and TRBJ2-1; D gene uncertain. Germline assignment: CDR1 DFQATT and CDR2 SNEGSKA (reference sequence). The V and J ends lost 5 bases and 10 bases respectively, with 9 bases between them. The CDR3 is 10 amino acids. As DNA, the CDR3 is TGCAGTGCTGATTGGGTGGAGCAGTTCTTC. It is translated as CSADWVEQFF.

The V call is TRBV6-5, the J call TRBJ1-2; the match to TRBD1 covers 8 bases. Germline V CDR1 and CDR2: MNHEY, SVGAGI. After removal of 7 bases from V and 7 bases from J, the junction contained 5 bases not matched to a gene. This CDR3 comprises 12 residues. CDR3 nucleotides: TGTGCCAGCATGACAGGGGAGGGTGGCTACACCTTC. Encoded protein: CASMTGEGGYTF.

Of note for this clone: Additional DNA sequences in this sample encode the identical CDR3. The V call is TRBV6-4, the J call TRBJ2-2; perhaps D is TRBD1 or TRBD2 (5 bases each). The CDR3 loop spans 14 amino acids. Trimming removed 4 bases at V and 5 bases at J, with 11 bases between. Per the germline V gene, CDR1 is MRHNA and CDR2 is SNTAGT. The DNA for the CDR3 is TGTGCCAGCAGTGTCCAGGGCGGGACCGGGGAGCTGTTTTTT. Its translation is CASSVQGGTGELFF.

V is TRBV27 and J is TRBJ2-5; tentative D call: TRBD2 (5 bases). Trimming shortened V by 4 bases and J by 3 bases, and 18 bases separated the two germline ends. Looked up from germline, CDR1 is MNHEY and CDR2 is SMNVEV (reference sequence). This CDR3 spans 16 amino acids. CDR3 sequence reads: CASSSFHLDGKETQYF. In nucleotides, the CDR3 is TGTGCCAGCAGTTCGTTCCACCTCGACGGGAAAGAGACCCAGTACTTC.

This clone was observed once. The rearrangement uses TRBV4-1 and TRBJ2-7, with D unclear. The CDR3 has 18 amino acids. From germline, CDR1 is MGHRA and CDR2 YSYEKL. The V end was cut by 3 bases, the J end by 6 bases, with 27 bases between. The CDR3, as DNA: TGCGCCAGCAGCCAGGCCACCCCGACAACCCCGTCGCTCCGCGAGCAGTACTTC. Protein: CASSQATPTTPSLREQYF.

The chain uses TRBV25-1 and TRBJ2-5; 8 bases are shared with TRBD2. Germline CDR1 reads MGHDK; CDR2 reads SYGVNS. V gave up 6 bases and J gave up 5 bases; unmatched junction bases: 8. CDR3 length equals 14 residues. The CDR3 bases are TGTGCCAGCAGGCAAACTAGCGGATTGGAGACCCAGTACTTC. This sequence encodes CASRQTSGLETQYF.

CDR3 sequence: CASSWGDRYEQYF. The CDR3 DNA reads as TGTGCCAGCAGCTGGGGGGACAGGTACGAGCAGTACTTC. The chain carries TRBV5-4 and TRBJ2-7; 8 nucleotides align to TRBD1. Per germline, CDR1 SGHNT and CDR2 YYREEE (reference sequence). The CDR3 extends over 13 amino acids. J gave up 4 bases and V 3 bases, and 3 bases lay outside the gene matches.

The CDR3 reads CASSLGLFSGGHNEQFF. CDR3 bases: TGTGCCAGCAGCTTAGGTTTGTTTAGCGGGGGGCACAATGAGCAGTTCTTC. The rearrangement uses TRBV7-9 and TRBJ2-1; 10 bases align to TRBD2. Germline values: CDR1 SEHNR, CDR2 FQNEAQ (reference sequence). This CDR3 is 17 amino acids long. With 1 base clipped from V and 5 bases from J, the junction kept 8 bases outside the gene matches.

This chain connects TRBV6-5 to TRBJ2-2, with D maybe TRBD1 (6 bases). V was clipped by 5 bases and J by 5 bases, with 12 bases between them. The length of the CDR3 is 14 residues. Per the germline V gene, CDR1 is MNHEY and CDR2 is SVGAGI. The CDR3, as DNA: TGTGCCAGCAGTCCGGACAGCCCAACCGGGGAGCTGTTTTTT. It is translated as CASSPDSPTGELFF.

The chain uses TRBV28 and TRBJ2-3; D gene unclear. The V end was cut by 5 bases, the J end by 2 bases, with 14 bases between. Germline assignment: CDR1 MDHEN and CDR2 SYDVKM. The CDR3 length is 15 residues. The CDR3 DNA reads as TGTGCCAGCAGTGAACTAAGATTAAACACAGATACGCAGTATTTT. Its protein product is CASSELRLNTDTQYF.

The chain couples TRBV5-4 to TRBJ1-2, with 7 bases fitting TRBD1. Per germline, CDR1 SGHNT and CDR2 YYREEE (reference sequence). The CDR3 runs to 15 residues. V lost 4 bases, J lost 4 bases, and 10 bases stayed unmatched. This CDR3 is CASSLRDRGLYGYTF. DNA for the CDR3: TGTGCCAGCAGCCTCCGGGACAGAGGACTCTATGGCTACACCTTC. The variable domain in full, with the rest retrieved from reference TRBV5-4 and TRBJ1-2, is ETGVTQSPTHLIKTRGQQVTLRCSSQSGHNTVSWYQQALGQGPQFIFQYYREEENGRGNFPPRFSGLQFPNYSSELNVNALELDDSALYLCASSLRDRGLYGYTFGSGTRLTVV.

This chain links TRBV10-3 with TRBJ2-2, with D unresolved. CDR1 ENHRY and CDR2 SYGVKD come from the germline V gene. There are 15 residues in the CDR3. Trimming cost V 4 bases and J 0 bases, with 9 bases left between them. In nucleotides, the CDR3 is TGTGCCATCAGTGCAGGCAGAACGAACACCGGGGAGCTGTTTTTT. It translates to CAISAGRTNTGELFF.

V gene TRBV5-4 combines with J gene TRBJ2-1, with D tentatively TRBD2 (6 bases). V lost 5 bases, J lost 7 bases, and 19 bases lay in between. This CDR3 region has 15 residues. Germline V CDR1 and CDR2: SGHNT, YYREEE (reference sequence). The CDR3 is CASSIDSGRYNEQFF. The CDR3, as DNA: TGTGCCAGCAGTATCGATAGCGGTCGGTATAATGAGCAGTTCTTC. The variable domain in full, with the rest retrieved from reference TRBV5-4 and TRBJ2-1, is ETGVTQSPTHLIKTRGQQVTLRCSSQSGHNTVSWYQQALGQGPQFIFQYYREEENGRGNFPPRFSGLQFPNYSSELNVNALELDDSALYLCASSIDSGRYNEQFFGPGTRLTVL.

The V gene is TRBV11-2, the J gene TRBJ1-4, with TRBD1 matching over 7 bases. CDR1 and CDR2 (germline): SGHAT, FQNNGV. The CDR3 totals 14 residues. V trimming: 4 bases; J trimming: 8 bases; junction bases outside the gene matches: 7. The CDR3 region is CASSWTGGGEKLFF. The CDR3 DNA follows: TGTGCCAGCAGCTGGACAGGAGGGGGGGAAAAACTGTTTTTT.

The chain's CDR3 is CASSPGPSNYGYTF. CDR3 sequence (DNA): TGCGCCAGCAGCCCCGGGCCTTCTAACTATGGCTACACCTTC. This chain links TRBV5-1 with TRBJ1-2, with D unresolved. The CDR3 loop spans 14 amino acids. Germline V gene sequence: CDR1 SGHRS, CDR2 YFSETQ. V was shortened by 4 bases and J by 0 bases, with 10 bases between the two germline ends.

Of note for this clone: This specimen includes other DNA sequences encoding the same CDR3. V usage is TRBV5-1 and J usage is TRBJ2-5; TRBD2 agrees at 11 bases. V dropped 4 bases and J dropped 2; count of bases not matched to a gene: 4. This CDR3 region has 15 residues. Germline CDR1 SGHRS, CDR2 YFSETQ. CDR3 amino acids: CASSRRTSGQETQYF. The DNA for the CDR3 is TGCGCCAGCAGCCGACGGACTAGCGGGCAAGAGACCCAGTACTTC.

V usage is TRBV10-3 and J usage is TRBJ2-7; D tentatively fits TRBD1 or TRBD2 (5 bases each). Germline V gives CDR1 ENHRY, CDR2 SYGVKD. Trimming removed 0 bases from V and 3 bases from J, with 12 bases in between. The CDR3 length is 15 residues. The CDR3 nucleotides read TGTGCCATCAGTGAGTCGGGACCAGCGCTCTACGAGCAGTACTTC. Translated, it gives CAISESGPALYEQYF.

The CDR3: CASSLAGSFGGNTIYF. In DNA form, the CDR3 reads TGTGCCAGCAGCTTAGCTGGGTCCTTCGGGGGAAACACCATATATTTT. The chain uses TRBV7-2 and TRBJ1-3, with D uncertain. From germline, CDR1 is SGHTA and CDR2 FQGNSA. The length of the CDR3 is 16 residues. V shed 0 bases and J shed 4 bases, with 13 bases lying between them.

V is TRBV27 and J is TRBJ1-1, with 8 bases identical to TRBD1. CDR3 length: 13 residues. CDR1 and CDR2 from the germline V gene are MNHEY and SMNVEV (reference sequence). V was pared by 4 bases and J by 11 bases, with 9 bases of the junction left unmatched. In nucleotides, the CDR3 is TGTGCCAGCAGTTCCATGGACAGGGTAGGTGCTTTCTTT. It translates to CASSSMDRVGAFF.

In its sample, this clone was seen once. A much larger clone differs from this one at a single base, so this may be a read error. The sample carries other DNA sequences with the same CDR3. The chain links TRBV28 to TRBJ2-3; no reliable D call. Deletions cut 6 bases from V and 3 bases from J, with 4 bases between. This CDR3 is built from 11 residues. CDR1 is MDHEN and CDR2 is SYDVKM in the germline V gene. CDR3 sequence: CASSLTDTQYF. The CDR3 DNA is TGTGCCAGCAGCTTAACAGATACGCAGTATTTT.

On this clone itself: This CDR3 is also generated by other DNA sequences in the sample. J is TRBJ1-2 and V is TRBV5-1, with 10 bases matching TRBD1. This CDR3 is built from 14 residues. Germline assignment: CDR1 SGHRS and CDR2 YFSETQ. With 2 bases clipped from V and 6 bases from J, the junction kept 4 bases outside the gene matches. Here the CDR3 DNA reads TGCGCCAGCAGCTTTGACAGGGGGCGGGATGGCTACACCTTC. Protein sequence: CASSFDRGRDGYTF. The full variable domain, in which reference TRBV5-1 and TRBJ1-2 provide the parts outside the CDR3, is KAGVTQTPRYLIKTRGQQVTLSCSPISGHRSVSWYQQTPGQGLQFLFEYFSETQRNKGNFPGRFSGRQFSNSRSEMNVSTLELGDSALYLCASSFDRGRDGYTFGSGTRLTVV.

The chain has TRBV9 and TRBJ2-2, with no clear D. V lost 1 base, J lost 3 bases, and 10 bases lay in between. The CDR3 totals 15 residues. Per germline, CDR1 SGDLS and CDR2 YYNGEE. The CDR3 sequence is CASSVRDTYTGELFF. CDR3 nucleotide sequence: TGTGCCAGCAGCGTAAGAGACACTTACACCGGGGAGCTGTTTTTT.

The rearrangement links TRBV6-6 to TRBJ2-7; D might be TRBD2 (6 bases). CDR3 length: 15 residues. Trimming removed 4 bases at V and 0 bases at J, with 13 bases between. Germline CDR1 reads MNHNY; CDR2 reads SVGAGI (reference sequence). The CDR3 protein is CASSSTGDGSYEQYF. CDR3 in DNA: TGTGCCAGCAGTTCCACGGGGGACGGCTCCTACGAGCAGTACTTC.

The genes are TRBV5-6 and TRBJ2-7; a possible D gene is TRBD2 (6 bases). The CDR3 is 17 amino acids. CDR1 is SGHDT and CDR2 is YYEEEE in the germline V gene. V lost 1 base and J lost 1, with 18 bases in between. The CDR3 region is CASSLLASEGISYEQYF. The CDR3 nucleotides read TGTGCCAGCAGCTTGTTGGCTAGCGAGGGGATATCCTACGAGCAGTACTTC.

A word on this clone: At the DNA level, this CDR3 is encoded by other sequences in the same sample as well. The chain is built from TRBV30 and TRBJ1-5; maybe TRBD1 (5 bases). In germline, CDR1 is GTSNPN, CDR2 SVGIG (reference sequence). The V gene lost 0 bases and the J gene lost 0 bases, with 9 bases spanning the gap. This CDR3 spans 15 amino acids. For the CDR3, the DNA is TGTGCCTGGAGTGTACGGCAGGGTAGCAATCAGCCCCAGCATTTT. This gives the protein CAWSVRQGSNQPQHF.

The table lists this clone with a count of one. The chain's CDR3 is CASRKSTLSTDTQYF. The CDR3 DNA reads as TGTGCCAGCAGGAAATCGACTCTTAGCACAGATACGCAGTATTTT. The genes are TRBV7-2 and TRBJ2-3; D remains unclear. The germline V gene encodes CDR1 SGHTA and CDR2 FQGNSA. This CDR3 region has 15 residues. The V and J ends lost 6 bases and 0 bases respectively, with 13 bases between them.